These 17 T cell receptor beta chains were all obtained from the same sample, sequenced in a study of blood T cell repertoires in COVID-19. Profiling relied on immunoSEQ multiplex PCR, and the TCRdb table lists in-frame clones only, not all of them. Seen here are around 150,000 clones, 85% observed once, and the top ten hold 3% to 3.5%. The sample was peripheral blood. These receptors came from a human donor with acute or convalescent COVID-19. The donor label of this sample is uncertain.

The V gene is TRBV10-1, the J gene TRBJ1-6, with 7 positions matching TRBD1. The germline gives CDR1 WNHNN, CDR2 SYGVQD (reference sequence). The CDR3 totals 14 residues. V was pared by 11 bases and J by 13 bases, with 17 bases of the junction left unmatched. The CDR3 region is CAPNWETGLTPLHF. The CDR3 DNA sequence: TGCGCCCCCAATTGGGAGACAGGGTTGACGCCCCTCCACTTT.

This clone was seen a single time. This rearrangement joins TRBV6-5 to TRBJ1-3, with D perhaps TRBD1 (6 bases). V shed 0 bases and J shed 3 bases, with 12 bases lying between them. CDR1 and CDR2 (germline): MNHEY, SVGAGI. The CDR3 totals 16 residues. The CDR3 region has the DNA TGTGCCAGCAGTTACTCTCCGACAGGAGGTGGAAACACCATATATTTT. Amino acids: CASSYSPTGGGNTIYF.

This rearrangement joins TRBV2 to TRBJ2-7, with D perhaps TRBD1 (5 bases). This CDR3 has 15 amino acids. Trimming stripped 1 base from V and 0 bases from J, with 10 bases between. The germline CDR1 and CDR2 sequences are SNHLY and FYNNEI. In DNA form, the CDR3 reads TGTGCCAGCAGTGAAGAGACAGTCAGCTCCTACGAGCAGTACTTC. It translates to CASSEETVSSYEQYF. Filled out from reference TRBV2 and TRBJ2-7, the complete variable domain reads EPEVTQTPSHQVTQMGQEVILRCVPISNHLYFYWYRQILGQKVEFLVSFYNNEISEKSEIFDDQFSVERPDGSNFTLKIRSTKLEDSAMYFCASSEETVSSYEQYFGPGTRLTVT.

The chain carries TRBV9 and TRBJ1-2, with TRBD1 matching 7 bases. The CDR3 is 15 amino acids. Trimming took 2 bases from V and 3 from J; bases not matched to a gene: 7. CDR1 is SGDLS, CDR2 YYNGEE, per germline. This CDR3 is CASSVGTAPYYGYTF. DNA of the CDR3: TGTGCCAGCAGCGTCGGGACAGCCCCGTACTATGGCTACACCTTC.

The V and J genes are TRBV30 and TRBJ1-2; 11 bases fit TRBD1. Germline trimming cut 5 bases from V and 6 bases from J; bases unmatched to any gene: 8. Germline CDR1 and CDR2: GTSNPN and SVGIG (reference sequence). The CDR3 spans 14 residues. The CDR3 region is CAWVGTGGVNGYTF. CDR3 DNA sequence: TGTGCCTGGGTCGGGACAGGGGGGGTAAATGGCTACACCTTC.

This clone was observed once. V is TRBV2 and J is TRBJ1-3; D is uncertain. Germline V gives CDR1 SNHLY, CDR2 FYNNEI. Trimming shortened V by 7 bases and J by 0 bases, and 10 bases separated the two germline ends. The CDR3 is 14 amino acids. CDR3 loop: CASIPPGSGNTIYF. The CDR3 DNA sequence: TGTGCCAGCATCCCCCCAGGCTCTGGAAACACCATATATTTT. The full variable domain, rest sourced from reference TRBV2 and TRBJ1-3, is EPEVTQTPSHQVTQMGQEVILRCVPISNHLYFYWYRQILGQKVEFLVSFYNNEISEKSEIFDDQFSVERPDGSNFTLKIRSTKLEDSAMYFCASIPPGSGNTIYFGEGSWLTVV.

This clone was observed a handful of times. This sample also contains other DNA sequences that code for the same CDR3. The chain recombines TRBV28 with TRBJ1-5; D gene unclear. The CDR3 has 12 residues. Looked up from germline, CDR1 is MDHEN and CDR2 is SYDVKM. Trimming took off 1 base at V and 7 bases at J, with 5 bases between the two ends. The CDR3 protein is CASSLSGQPQHF. The CDR3 DNA reads TGTGCCAGCAGTTTATCCGGGCAGCCCCAGCATTTT.

This clone has just one count. The chain links TRBV2 to TRBJ1-5; 8 bases are a match to TRBD1. CDR1 SNHLY and CDR2 FYNNEI come from the germline V gene. This CDR3 spans 16 amino acids. V shed 5 bases, J shed 3 bases, and the junction held 9 bases outside the gene matches. CDR3 region: CASSSTGQASNQPQHF. The DNA for the CDR3 is TGTGCCAGCAGTTCAACGGGACAGGCCTCCAATCAGCCCCAGCATTTT. The full variable domain, with the rest looked up from reference TRBV2 and TRBJ1-5, is EPEVTQTPSHQVTQMGQEVILRCVPISNHLYFYWYRQILGQKVEFLVSFYNNEISEKSEIFDDQFSVERPDGSNFTLKIRSTKLEDSAMYFCASSSTGQASNQPQHFGDGTRLSIL.

V is TRBV3-1 (or the pseudogene TRBV3-2) and J is TRBJ1-3; no definite D call. The germline V gene encodes CDR1 LGHDT and CDR2 YNNKEL (reference sequence). V lost 0 bases, J lost 0 bases, and 6 bases lay in between. This CDR3 is 15 amino acids long. Written as DNA, the CDR3 is TGTGCCAGCAGCCAAGAACTCAACTCTGGAAACACCATATATTTT. Amino acids: CASSQELNSGNTIYF.

The genes are TRBV14 and TRBJ2-7, with D possibly TRBD1 on 5 matching bases. Germline CDR1 and CDR2: SGHDN and FVKESK. The CDR3 extends over 16 amino acids. Trimming took 3 bases from V and 4 from J, leaving 19 bases between them. The DNA for the CDR3 is TGTGCCAGCAGCCAGTTAGGGGCAGTCCGGTCATACGAGCAGTACTTC. Amino acids: CASSQLGAVRSYEQYF.

The chain combines TRBV4-1 with TRBJ2-3, with D possibly matching TRBD1 (5 bases). With 0 bases removed from V and 1 base from J, the gap between germline ends came to 11 bases. The CDR3 runs 16 residues. The V gene's germline CDR1 is MGHRA and CDR2 YSYEKL. CDR3 residues: CASSQDWQGRTDTQYF. The CDR3, as DNA: TGCGCCAGCAGCCAAGATTGGCAGGGTCGCACAGATACGCAGTATTTT.

The V and J genes are TRBV14 and TRBJ2-6; 10 bases are a match to TRBD1. CDR1 SGHDN and CDR2 FVKESK come from the germline V gene. The V gene end was trimmed by 3 bases and the J gene end by 3 bases; junction bases not matched to a gene: 5. CDR3 length: 17 amino acids. This CDR3 is CASSQDRGFRGANVLTF. The CDR3 coding sequence is TGTGCCAGCAGCCAGGACAGGGGGTTTCGTGGGGCCAACGTCCTGACTTTC.

This chain joins TRBV5-1 and TRBJ1-4; a weak D match, TRBD1 (6 bases). V gave up 0 bases and J gave up 8 bases, with 8 bases separating them. Germline lookup yields CDR1 SGHRS and CDR2 YFSETQ. The CDR3 covers 13 residues. The CDR3 coding sequence is TGCGCCAGCAGCTTGGACAGGGTCGAAAAACTGTTTTTT. Its translation is CASSLDRVEKLFF.

V and J are TRBV5-1 and TRBJ2-2, with D possibly matching TRBD1 (5 bases). Germline V gene sequence: CDR1 SGHRS, CDR2 YFSETQ. The V end was cut by 0 bases, the J end by 3 bases, with 6 bases between. The length of the CDR3 is 14 residues. The CDR3 loop reads CASSLAQDTGELFF. The CDR3 DNA reads as TGCGCCAGCAGCTTGGCACAGGACACCGGGGAGCTGTTTTTT.

The chain employs TRBV28 and TRBJ1-1; D gene ambiguous. The V gene's germline CDR1 is MDHEN and CDR2 SYDVKM. Trimming left V 10 bases short and J 0 bases short, with 21 bases between. This CDR3 has 16 residues. CDR3 residues: CATLVMRAGMNTEAFF. In DNA form, the CDR3 reads TGTGCCACCCTAGTGATGAGGGCGGGTATGAACACTGAAGCTTTCTTT.

The V gene is TRBV10-1, the J gene TRBJ2-2, with 7 bases that match TRBD2. The germline V gene has CDR1 WNHNN and CDR2 SYGVQD (reference sequence). The V gene end was trimmed by 3 bases and the J gene end by 5 bases; junction bases not matched to a gene: 9. CDR3 length equals 16 residues. This CDR3 reads CASSDIQGLGTGELFF. CDR3 nucleotides: TGCGCCAGCAGTGATATTCAAGGACTAGGGACCGGGGAGCTGTTTTTT.

This clone has a single count. The V and J genes are TRBV19 and TRBJ1-6; 8 bases align to TRBD1. Germline V gives CDR1 LNHDA, CDR2 SQIVND (reference sequence). V was clipped by 1 base and J by 6 bases; unmatched bases: 5. The CDR3 covers 16 residues. The CDR3 nucleotides are TGTGCCAGTAGTATAGCAGGGGGCGGCCGTAATTCACCCCTCCACTTT. It specifies CASSIAGGGRNSPLHF. Filled out from reference TRBV19 and TRBJ1-6, the complete variable domain reads DGGITQSPKYLFRKEGQNVTLSCEQNLNHDAMYWYRQDPGQGLRLIYYSQIVNDFQKGDIAEGYSVSREKKESFPLTVTSAQKNPTAFYLCASSIAGGGRNSPLHFGNGTRLTVT.